The clone carrying this TCR beta chain was seen at least ten times. These data are taken from a study of human T cells and chemical hapten exposure. The wider study: DPC at 0.01% went onto the upper back in patch tests, read at 6 days.

Time point indicated: patch test 3, about 24 weeks after DPC sensitization. The treatment denotes: therapeutic diphenylcyclopropenone sensitization with weekly scalp DPC. Participating donors were patients with alopecia, aged 18 to 70 years, considered appropriate candidates for DPC. As the library was built, unique molecular identifiers were attached to individual cDNA molecules. In the original processing: Across samples, TCR counts had a median of roughly 96,000 and ranged from roughly 23,224 to 690,600. TCRdb reprocessed the RACE reads with MiXCR, giving one entry per CDR3 protein. The V and J calls were not made by the authors but by TCRdb's processing. The table includes 80,000 to 100,000 distinct CDR3 sequences, 27% detected once. Trimming removed 2 bases from V and 3 bases from J, with 6 bases in between. Looked up from germline, CDR1 is MDHEN and CDR2 is SYDVKM. This CDR3 has 13 residues.

The chain carries TRBV28 and TRBJ2-3; no reliable D call. The source material was whole blood, sampled in connection with sensitization to the hapten diphenylcyclopropenone (DPC). The sequence was collected from a man aged 40-50 years with alopecia areata. Some clones in this sample may be carry-over from other donors' samples. CDR3 DNA: TGTGCCAGCAGTTTAGGCCTGACAGATACGCAGTATTTT. It translates to CASSLGLTDTQYF.